This entry describes one T cell receptor beta chain. The record originates from a study of blood T cell repertoires in COVID-19. Turning to the study itself: Collection of acute and convalescent COVID-19 samples took place in the United States, Italy and Spain.

As handled by the study authors: Quantification of nucleated cells was approximated via reference gene primer amplification. Method: immunoSEQ multiplex PCR; TCRdb's copy keeps in-frame clones and lacks some. V and J calls and clone size are those listed in that table; D and trimming were worked out from the DNA. The table records about 310,000 clones, approximately 85% of them present only once. CDR1 and CDR2 (germline): GTSNPN, SVGIG (reference sequence). V lost 3 bases to trimming and J lost 4 bases; unmatched junction nucleotides: 8. This CDR3 is 14 amino acids long. Sequenced sample: PBMCs or T cells enriched from blood (not recorded which). The gene calls are TRBV30 and TRBJ1-1; TRBD1 aligns across 7 bases. The sequence was obtained from a man younger than 45 who had recovered from COVID-19. This chain's CDR3 is CAWRPPGGPTEAFF. The CDR3 bases are TGTGCCTGGAGGCCCCCAGGGGGGCCCACTGAAGCTTTCTTT.